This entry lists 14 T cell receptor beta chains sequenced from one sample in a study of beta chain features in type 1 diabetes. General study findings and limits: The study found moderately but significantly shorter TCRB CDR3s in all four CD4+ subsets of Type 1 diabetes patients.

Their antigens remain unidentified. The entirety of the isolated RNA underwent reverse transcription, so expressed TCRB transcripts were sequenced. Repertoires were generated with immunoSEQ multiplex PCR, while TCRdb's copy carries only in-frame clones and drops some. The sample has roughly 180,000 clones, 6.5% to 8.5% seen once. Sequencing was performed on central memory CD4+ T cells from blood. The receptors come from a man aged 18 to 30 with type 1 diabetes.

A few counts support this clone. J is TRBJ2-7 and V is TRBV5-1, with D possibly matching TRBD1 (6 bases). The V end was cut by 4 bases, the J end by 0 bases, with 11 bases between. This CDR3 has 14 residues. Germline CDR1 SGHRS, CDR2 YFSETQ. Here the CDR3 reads CASSNAGASYEQYF. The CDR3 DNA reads TGCGCCAGCAGCAACGCAGGGGCCTCCTACGAGCAGTACTTC.

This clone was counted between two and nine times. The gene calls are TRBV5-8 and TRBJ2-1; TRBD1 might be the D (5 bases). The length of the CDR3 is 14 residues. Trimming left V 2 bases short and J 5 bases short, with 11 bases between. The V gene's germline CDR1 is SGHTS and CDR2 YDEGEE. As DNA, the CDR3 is TGTGCCAGCAGCTTCCAGGGAAGTAACAATGAGCAGTTCTTC. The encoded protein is CASSFQGSNNEQFF.

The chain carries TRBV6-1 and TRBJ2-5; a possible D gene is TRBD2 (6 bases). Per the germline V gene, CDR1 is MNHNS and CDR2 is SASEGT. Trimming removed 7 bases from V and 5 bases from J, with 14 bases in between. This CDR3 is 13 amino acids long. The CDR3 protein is CASTPGGWETQYF. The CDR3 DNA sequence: TGTGCCAGCACCCCCGGGGGATGGGAGACCCAGTACTTC.

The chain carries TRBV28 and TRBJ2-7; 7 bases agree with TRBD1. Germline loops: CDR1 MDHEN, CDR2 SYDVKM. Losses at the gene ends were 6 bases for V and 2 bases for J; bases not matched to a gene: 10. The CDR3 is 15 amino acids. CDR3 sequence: CASSGRDRTPYEQYF. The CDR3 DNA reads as TGTGCCAGCAGCGGACGGGACAGAACCCCCTACGAGCAGTACTTC. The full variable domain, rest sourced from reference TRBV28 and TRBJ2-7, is DVKVTQSSRYLVKRTGEKVFLECVQDMDHENMFWYRQDPGLGLRLIYFSYDVKMKEKGDIPEGYSVSREKKERFSLILESASTNQTSMYLCASSGRDRTPYEQYFGPGTRLTVT.

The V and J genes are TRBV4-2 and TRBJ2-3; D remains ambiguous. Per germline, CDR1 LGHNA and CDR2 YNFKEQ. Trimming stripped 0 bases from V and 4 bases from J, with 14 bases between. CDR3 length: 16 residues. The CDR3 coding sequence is TGTGCCAGCAGCCAAGAATATGCCCGGTCCGCAGATACGCAGTATTTT. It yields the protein CASSQEYARSADTQYF.

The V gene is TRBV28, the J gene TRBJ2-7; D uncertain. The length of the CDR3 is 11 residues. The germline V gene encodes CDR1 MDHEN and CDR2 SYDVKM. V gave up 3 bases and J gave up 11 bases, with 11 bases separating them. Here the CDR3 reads CASSLMEQKYF. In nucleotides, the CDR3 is TGTGCCAGCAGTTTGATGGAGCAGAAGTACTTC.

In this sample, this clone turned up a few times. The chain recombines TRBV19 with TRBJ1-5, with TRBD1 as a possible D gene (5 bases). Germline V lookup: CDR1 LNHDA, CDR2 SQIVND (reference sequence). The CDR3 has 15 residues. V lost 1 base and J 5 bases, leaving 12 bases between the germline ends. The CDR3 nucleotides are TGTGCCAGTAGTATAGGCGGGGCAGGTGATCAGCCCCAGCATTTT. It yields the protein CASSIGGAGDQPQHF. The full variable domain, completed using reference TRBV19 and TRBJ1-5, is DGGITQSPKYLFRKEGQNVTLSCEQNLNHDAMYWYRQDPGQGLRLIYYSQIVNDFQKGDIAEGYSVSREKKESFPLTVTSAQKNPTAFYLCASSIGGAGDQPQHFGDGTRLSIL.

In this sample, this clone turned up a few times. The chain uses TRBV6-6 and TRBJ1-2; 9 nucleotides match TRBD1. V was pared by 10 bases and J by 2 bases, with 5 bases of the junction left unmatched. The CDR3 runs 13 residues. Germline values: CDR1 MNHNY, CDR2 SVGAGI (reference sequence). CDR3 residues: CAIKGQGNYGYTF. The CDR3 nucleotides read TGTGCCATCAAGGGACAGGGAAACTATGGCTACACCTTC.

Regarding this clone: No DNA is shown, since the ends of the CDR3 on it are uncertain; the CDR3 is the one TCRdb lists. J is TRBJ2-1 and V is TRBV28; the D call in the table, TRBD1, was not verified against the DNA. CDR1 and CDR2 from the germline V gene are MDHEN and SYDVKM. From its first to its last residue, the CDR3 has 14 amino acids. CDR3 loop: CASTSGQRYNEQFF.

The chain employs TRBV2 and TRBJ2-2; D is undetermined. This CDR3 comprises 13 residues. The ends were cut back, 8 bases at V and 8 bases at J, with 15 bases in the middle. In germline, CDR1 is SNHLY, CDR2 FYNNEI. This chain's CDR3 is CASCQTWRGELFF. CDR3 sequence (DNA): TGTGCCAGCTGCCAGACTTGGCGTGGGGAGCTGTTTTTT.

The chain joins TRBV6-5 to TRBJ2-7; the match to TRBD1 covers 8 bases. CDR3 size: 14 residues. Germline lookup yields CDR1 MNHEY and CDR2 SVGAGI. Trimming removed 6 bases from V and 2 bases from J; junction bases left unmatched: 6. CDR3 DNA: TGTGCCAGCAGGAAGAACAGGGGGGCCTACGAGCAGTACTTC. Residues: CASRKNRGAYEQYF.

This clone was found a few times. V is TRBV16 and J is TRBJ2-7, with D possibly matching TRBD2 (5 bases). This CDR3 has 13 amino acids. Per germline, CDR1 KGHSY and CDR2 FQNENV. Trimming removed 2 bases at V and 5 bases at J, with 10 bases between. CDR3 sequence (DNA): TGTGCCAGCAGCCAAGTTAGCGTCCACGAGCAGTACTTC. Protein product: CASSQVSVHEQYF.

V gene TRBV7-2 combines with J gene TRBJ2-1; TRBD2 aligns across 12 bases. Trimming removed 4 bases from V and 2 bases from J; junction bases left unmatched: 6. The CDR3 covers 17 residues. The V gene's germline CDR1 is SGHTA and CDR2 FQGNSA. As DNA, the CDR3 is TGTGCCAGCAGCTCAGATGGGACTAGCGGGCCCTACAATGAGCAGTTCTTC. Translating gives CASSSDGTSGPYNEQFF.

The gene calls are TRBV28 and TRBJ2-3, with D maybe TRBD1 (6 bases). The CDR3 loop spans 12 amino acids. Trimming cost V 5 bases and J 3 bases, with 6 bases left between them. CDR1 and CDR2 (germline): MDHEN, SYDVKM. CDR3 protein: CASSTGTDTQYF. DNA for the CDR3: TGTGCCAGCAGTACAGGGACAGATACGCAGTATTTT.